Following are 5 T cell receptor beta chains from one sample sequenced in a study of beta chain features in type 1 diabetes (dated by TCRdb to 2017 to 2018). General conclusions and limits of the study: Type 1 diabetes patients showed a moderate but significant shortening of TCRB CDR3 length in all four CD4+ subsets.

Library prep was done by the immunoSEQ multiplex PCR assay. The High Capacity cDNA Reverse Transcription Kit was used to reverse transcribe all of the isolated RNA, meaning that expressed TCRB transcripts were what got sequenced. This is the immuneACCESS table as TCRdb keeps it, with only in-frame sequences that have V and J called. A part of the clones is gone; compared with another copy, unresolved V genes explain less than half, and the rest is unexplained. The sample table lists 250,000 or so clones, about 20% of them with a count of one. Less than 0.03% of the sample is held by the ten biggest clonotypes. These receptors' targets are unknown. Sequenced material: naive CD4+ T cells from blood. According to the study, the label for this sample's cell subset or site signals: true naive CD4+ T cells. The receptors shown here come from a woman between 40 and 55 years old with type 1 diabetes.

This rearrangement joins TRBV5-1 to TRBJ1-2, with a weak D call TRBD1 (6 bases). Per the germline V gene, CDR1 is SGHRS and CDR2 is YFSETQ. This CDR3 has 15 residues. V lost 2 bases and J lost 2, with 13 bases in between. The CDR3 loop reads CASSFSRDNNYGYTF. The DNA of the CDR3 is TGCGCCAGCAGCTTCTCCAGGGACAACAACTATGGCTACACCTTC.

The chain recombines TRBV7-3 with TRBJ2-7; no firm D call. This CDR3 has 13 amino acids. Deletions cut 5 bases from V and 2 bases from J, with 10 bases between. Germline V gives CDR1 SGHTA, CDR2 FQGTGA. The CDR3 region is CASSEQPAYEQYF. Here the CDR3 DNA reads TGTGCCAGCAGCGAACAACCAGCCTACGAGCAGTACTTC.

This clone has only a few counts. This chain's CDR3 is CASSPAQSVSGANVLTF. CDR3 DNA sequence: TGTGCCAGCAGCCCAGCTCAGAGCGTCTCTGGGGCCAACGTCCTGACTTTC. This chain uses TRBV7-2 with TRBJ2-6; the D is unclear. CDR3 length: 17 residues. With 5 bases removed from V and 0 bases from J, the gap between germline ends came to 14 bases. Germline assignment: CDR1 SGHTA and CDR2 FQGNSA. Drawing the rest from reference TRBV7-2 and TRBJ2-6, the complete variable domain is GAGVSQSPSNKVTEKGKDVELRCDPISGHTALYWYRQSLGQGLEFLIYFQGNSAPDKSGLPSDRFSAERTGGSVSTLTIQRTQQEDSAVYLCASSPAQSVSGANVLTFGAGSRLTVL.

This chain connects TRBV9 to TRBJ1-1; D is perhaps TRBD1 (5 bases). Germline loops: CDR1 SGDLS, CDR2 YYNGEE. Trimming left V 0 bases short and J 4 bases short, with 13 bases between. This CDR3 region has 15 residues. The CDR3 nucleotides read TGTGCCAGCAGCGTAGGTTGGGGCGCGAGCACTGAAGCTTTCTTT. Residues: CASSVGWGASTEAFF. Together with reference TRBV9 and TRBJ1-1, the CDR3 gives the full variable domain: DSGVTQTPKHLITATGQRVTLRCSPRSGDLSVYWYQQSLDQGLQFLIQYYNGEERAKGNILERFSAQQFPDLHSELNLSSLELGDSALYFCASSVGWGASTEAFFGQGTRLTVV.

This clone showed up just a few times. This rearrangement joins TRBV4-1 to TRBJ2-1; 7 bases are a match to TRBD2. Germline lookup yields CDR1 MGHRA and CDR2 YSYEKL. V was clipped by 0 bases and J by 9 bases; unmatched bases: 14. The CDR3 length is 17 residues. CDR3 in amino acids: CASSQDREASGGGEQFF. The CDR3 region has the DNA TGCGCCAGCAGCCAAGATCGTGAGGCTAGCGGTGGGGGTGAGCAGTTCTTC.